Detailed here is one T cell receptor (beta chain). In this sample, this clonotype turned up many times. There is no known antigen for this receptor. The input lacks base qualities; no much larger clone sits a single base away. Amplification of TCR beta CDR3 regions was carried out from RNA transcripts. A first-round RT-PCR of the TCR CDR3 used the HTBI primer set with the Qiagen OneStep RT-PCR kit. Libraries were constructed in a second round of multiplex PCR, after which size selection and purification were carried out. The libraries were sequenced on an Illumina HiSeq2000 using paired-end 100 bp reads. The original pipeline was this. SOAPnuke was used to process the raw data, with reads discarded if the reads contained adapters or uncalled bases, had a mean Phred below 15, or lacked an exact constant-primer or identifier match. COPE v1.2.5 was used to merge high-quality paired reads, and clonotypes were defined as unique nucleotide sequences. MiTCR v1.1 was used to align clonotypes to the IMGT TRBV, TRBD and TRBJ reference segments. Analysis was restricted to V-J combinations with a frequency above 0.0001, which covered 99.2% of repertoires. A TCS score was defined as the ratio of F50 (clonal expansion) to E x V (chaos), with BLOSUM62-based TCRdist applied between CDR3 peptides within each V-J. Welch's t-statistics and random forest reduced roughly 500 V-J features to 10 to 15, which were used in a naive Bayes classifier (R e1071). TCRdb reprocessed the public reads (quality trimming at Q25 with fastp, clone calling with MiXCR) and kept in-frame beta chains. Identical CDR3 proteins give one entry, which carries the most common genes and DNA. TCRdb's processing, not the study's, gives the V and J calls here. Present in this sample are some 360,000 distinct CDR3 sequences, around 18% of which were seen just once. Roughly 15% of the sample goes to the ten largest clones.

The sample comes from a study of T cells in Graves' hyperthyroidism and ophthalmopathy (dated by TCRdb to 2018 to 2020). Study-wide context: Peripheral blood samples were taken at the time of initial diagnosis, prior to any treatment. TCR V-J signatures able to tell the groups apart were searched for in a discovery cohort of more than 90 patients, of whom around 43 had Graves' ophthalmopathy and roughly 57 had stable Graves' hyperthyroidism. An independent validation cohort of around 19 hyperthyroidism patients and about 16 patients who later progressed to ophthalmopathy tested prospective prediction of ophthalmopathy. The 90 or so discovery patients were randomly split 7:3 into training and test sets. In more than five Graves' hyperthyroidism patients, the study also compared T-cell repertoires from thyroid tissue with T-cell repertoires from blood. After sampling, hyperthyroidism patients received methimazole starting at 30 mg daily, and ophthalmopathy patients received high-dose intravenous methylprednisolone. TCR Vbeta CDR3 sequencing of 135 peripheral blood samples (over 40 ophthalmopathy, roughly 72 hyperthyroidism and roughly 17 progressor patients) is reported in the paper.

What the authors observed across the whole study: A model built on a 13 V-J signature distinguished ophthalmopathy from stable hyperthyroidism, reaching roughly 88% sensitivity and about 81% specificity in cross-validation and 80%/75% in testing. In validation, the model predicted progression to ophthalmopathy with roughly 70% sensitivity and 72% to 85% specificity, a median of about 6 months before onset. Most expanded thyroid clonotypes (frequency above 0.001) were also detected in blood, a finding suggesting that blood repertoires may reflect thyroid immune responses. Sample size was not statistically predetermined, and blinding of investigators to group allocation was not performed.

Ophthalmopathy patients had moderately to severely active disease, with a Clinical Activity Score of 3 or more, a NOSPECS grade of 4 or more, and a disease duration of less than 3 months. Patients with uncontrolled infections, other autoimmune diseases, pregnancy or lactation were excluded. Diagnoses relied on clinical symptoms, serum thyroxine and TRAb, thyroid ultrasound and orbital computed tomography. PBMCs were separated from about 10 ml of fresh peripheral blood using Ficoll-Paque density gradient centrifugation. Total RNA was extracted using Trizol reagent, and RNA quality was assessed on an Agilent 2100 Bioanalyzer. V is pared back by 3 bases and J by 9 bases, with 11 bases lying between the germline termini. Looking up the germline V gene yields CDR1 SQVTM and CDR2 ANQGSEA. The CDR3 runs 11 amino acids, cysteine and phenylalanine included. The retained sequence is limited to the CDR3, 33 bases, with the frame set at the first base.

The chain was built from TRBV29-1 and TRBJ1-2; TRBD1 is possibly the D segment (5 matching bases). The specimen sequenced was blood. This sequence originates from a middle-aged woman with Graves' ophthalmopathy. Read as DNA, the sequence is TGCAGCGTTGAGGATCCAGGGAGCTACACCTTC. Translated, this gives CSVEDPGSYTF. Reference TRBV29-1 and TRBJ1-2 proteins supply the regions before and after the CDR3; the full variable domain is: SAVISQKPSRDICQRGTSLTIQCQVDSQVTMMFWYRQQPGQSLTLIATANQGSEATYESGFVIDKFPISRPNLTFSTLTVSNMSPEDSSIYLCSVEDPGSYTFGSGTRLTVV.